What follows are 12 T cell receptor beta chains derived from one specimen sequenced in a study of T cells in localized non-small cell lung cancer. Clones were read by immunoSEQ multiplex PCR, and TCRdb kept only the in-frame ones, dropping some. The sample holds about 21,000 clones, 88% seen once. Material: peripheral blood mononuclear cells, obtained before any cancer treatment. These receptors came from a male donor at least 60 years old with stage II lung adenocarcinoma.

The V call is TRBV9, the J call TRBJ2-3; D is undetermined. Trimming removed 7 bases from V and 4 bases from J, with 19 bases in between. Germline V CDR1 and CDR2: SGDLS, YYNGEE. CDR3 size: 15 residues. The CDR3 nucleotides are TGTGCCAGCGCCACCTGGAGCAGTCCTCCAGATACGCAGTATTTT. It translates to CASATWSSPPDTQYF. The whole variable domain, remainder taken from reference TRBV9 and TRBJ2-3, is DSGVTQTPKHLITATGQRVTLRCSPRSGDLSVYWYQQSLDQGLQFLIQYYNGEERAKGNILERFSAQQFPDLHSELNLSSLELGDSALYFCASATWSSPPDTQYFGPGTRLTVL.

The genes are TRBV13 and TRBJ2-7; a possible D gene is TRBD2 (6 bases). CDR1 is PRHDT, CDR2 FYEKMQ, per germline (reference sequence). The CDR3 totals 15 residues. The germline V and J ends were trimmed by 0 bases and 6 bases, with 15 bases remaining between them. This chain's CDR3 is CASSLGAGVPSEQYF. In DNA, the CDR3 is TGTGCCAGCAGCTTAGGAGCGGGCGTCCCCTCCGAGCAGTACTTC.

The chain recombines TRBV5-1 with TRBJ2-2; 7 bases map to TRBD2. The CDR3 extends over 17 amino acids. After removal of 4 bases from V and 2 bases from J, the junction contained 11 bases not matched to a gene. The germline gives CDR1 SGHRS, CDR2 YFSETQ. CDR3 DNA: TGCGCCAGCAGCGTCCCCCGGGACTACGAAAACACCGGGGAGCTGTTTTTT. This encodes CASSVPRDYENTGELFF.

This chain joins TRBV2 and TRBJ2-5, with a weak D call TRBD1 (6 bases). Germline V gives CDR1 SNHLY, CDR2 FYNNEI. The CDR3 consists of 16 residues. V lost 4 bases, J lost 3 bases, and 18 bases lay in between. CDR3 DNA sequence: TGTGCCAGCAGTGGTTTCGCAGGGGATGCCAAAGAGACCCAGTACTTC. Residues: CASSGFAGDAKETQYF.

V and J are TRBV18 and TRBJ2-7, with TRBD1 matching over 9 bases. After removal of 5 bases from V and 0 bases from J, the junction contained 8 bases not matched to a gene. CDR3 size: 16 residues. The V gene's germline CDR1 is KGHSH and CDR2 LQKENI. This chain's CDR3 is CASSTLGTGPSYEQYF. The CDR3 DNA reads TGTGCCAGCTCAACCCTGGGGACAGGGCCCTCCTACGAGCAGTACTTC.

This clone was observed a few times. The CDR3 DNA follows: TGTGCCACTCACCGACAGGACACAGATACGCAGTATTTT. This translates into CATHRQDTDTQYF. The V call is TRBV10-3, the J call TRBJ2-3, with D perhaps matching TRBD1 (6 bases). The length of the CDR3 is 13 residues. Trimming took off 10 bases at V and 2 bases at J, with 13 bases between the two ends. Germline values: CDR1 ENHRY, CDR2 SYGVKD.

The rearrangement joins TRBV7-9 to TRBJ1-4; 9 bases fit TRBD1. The germline V gene encodes CDR1 SEHNR and CDR2 FQNEAQ (reference sequence). The CDR3 totals 13 residues. After removal of 8 bases from V and 8 bases from J, the junction contained 6 bases not matched to a gene. The CDR3 region has the DNA TGTGCCAGCTCGAGGACAGGGGAGGAAAAACTGTTTTTT. Translating it yields CASSRTGEEKLFF.

V usage is TRBV21-1 and J usage is TRBJ2-7; the D segment call TRBD1 is taken from the table without a DNA check. TRBV21-1 is classified as a pseudogene. The CDR3 runs to 17 residues. CDR3 coding DNA: TGTGCCAGCAGCAAAACCCTAGCAGGGGGCGGGTCCTACGAGCAGTACTTC. Translating gives CASSKTLAGGGSYEQYF.

V and J are TRBV14 and TRBJ2-7, with D perhaps matching TRBD1 (6 bases). This CDR3 has 15 residues. The V end lost 1 base, the J end lost 0 bases, and 10 bases lay between the germline ends. CDR1 and CDR2 from the germline V gene are SGHDN and FVKESK. DNA of the CDR3: TGTGCCAGCAGCCAAGTTGGGGACACCTCCTACGAGCAGTACTTC. It encodes CASSQVGDTSYEQYF. The full variable domain, rest sourced from reference TRBV14 and TRBJ2-7, is EAGVTQFPSHSVIEKGQTVTLRCDPISGHDNLYWYRRVMGKEIKFLLHFVKESKQDESGMPNNRFLAERTGGTYSTLKVQPAELEDSGVYFCASSQVGDTSYEQYFGPGTRLTVT.

The chain joins TRBV7-9 to TRBJ2-2; possibly TRBD1 for D (5 bases). V was clipped by 5 bases and J by 4 bases, with 14 bases between them. The CDR3 extends over 15 amino acids. The germline V gene has CDR1 SEHNR and CDR2 FQNEAQ (reference sequence). CDR3: CASSPYQGSTGELFF. CDR3 in DNA: TGTGCCAGCAGCCCCTACCAGGGCTCCACCGGGGAGCTGTTTTTT.

The V and J genes are TRBV28 and TRBJ2-7; D gene ambiguous. The CDR3 is 13 residues long. V shed 3 bases and J shed 3 bases, with 9 bases lying between them. Germline CDR1 and CDR2: MDHEN and SYDVKM. CDR3 protein: CASSLGRIYEQYF. The DNA of the CDR3 is TGTGCCAGCAGTTTGGGAAGGATCTACGAGCAGTACTTC. The full variable domain, its missing parts supplied by reference TRBV28 and TRBJ2-7, is DVKVTQSSRYLVKRTGEKVFLECVQDMDHENMFWYRQDPGLGLRLIYFSYDVKMKEKGDIPEGYSVSREKKERFSLILESASTNQTSMYLCASSLGRIYEQYFGPGTRLTVT.

This chain's CDR3 is CAIGPRTSGLRSGANVLTF. The CDR3 DNA is TGTGCCATCGGTCCAAGGACTAGCGGGTTGCGCTCTGGGGCCAACGTCCTGACTTTC. The chain is built from TRBV10-3 and TRBJ2-6; 11 nucleotides match TRBD2. Germline V lookup: CDR1 ENHRY, CDR2 SYGVKD. The CDR3 has 19 amino acids. J was trimmed by 0 bases and V by 8 bases; bases with no gene match: 12.